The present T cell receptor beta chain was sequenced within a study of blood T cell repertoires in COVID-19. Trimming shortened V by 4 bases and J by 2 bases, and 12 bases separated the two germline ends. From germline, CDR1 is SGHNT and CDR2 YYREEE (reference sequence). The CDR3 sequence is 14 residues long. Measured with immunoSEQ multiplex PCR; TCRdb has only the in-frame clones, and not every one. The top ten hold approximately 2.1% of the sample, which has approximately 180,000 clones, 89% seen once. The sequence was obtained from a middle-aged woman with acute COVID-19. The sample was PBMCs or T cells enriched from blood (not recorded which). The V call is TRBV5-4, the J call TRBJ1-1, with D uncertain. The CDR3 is CASSHRQRNTEAFF. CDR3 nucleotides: TGTGCCAGCAGCCACAGACAAAGAAACACTGAAGCTTTCTTT.